The clone carrying this T cell receptor (beta chain) appeared many times. The data derive from a study of T cells after yellow fever vaccination. Across the whole study: Sorting of the EM, EMRA, CM and Tscm memory subsets was carried out using CD3, CD45RA, CCR7 and CD95.

TCRdb reanalysed the 5' RACE reads using MiXCR and keeps one entry per CDR3 protein. Among 20,000 to 30,000 distinct CDR3 sequences listed, roughly 4.5% were seen once. Germline V gene lookup returns CDR1 SGHTA and CDR2 FQGNSA. The V end lost 1 base, the J end lost 0 bases, and 12 bases lay between the germline ends. The CDR3 has 16 amino acids. Study observations and caveats: Most primary-vaccination clones recurred post-booster (nearly 98% CD4, around 86% CD8).

This rearrangement joins TRBV7-2 to TRBJ1-1; no reliable D call. The receptor was isolated from a young man who received the YFV17D yellow fever vaccine. The input for sequencing was PBMCs, either bulk or a sorted T-cell subset (CD4+, CD8+, memory, or dextramer-sorted; not recorded which), taken on the day of the yellow fever booster vaccination. The CDR3, as DNA: TGTGCCAGCAGCTTAGGAGGACTCCTCTTGAACACTGAAGCTTTCTTT. Residues: CASSLGGLLLNTEAFF.